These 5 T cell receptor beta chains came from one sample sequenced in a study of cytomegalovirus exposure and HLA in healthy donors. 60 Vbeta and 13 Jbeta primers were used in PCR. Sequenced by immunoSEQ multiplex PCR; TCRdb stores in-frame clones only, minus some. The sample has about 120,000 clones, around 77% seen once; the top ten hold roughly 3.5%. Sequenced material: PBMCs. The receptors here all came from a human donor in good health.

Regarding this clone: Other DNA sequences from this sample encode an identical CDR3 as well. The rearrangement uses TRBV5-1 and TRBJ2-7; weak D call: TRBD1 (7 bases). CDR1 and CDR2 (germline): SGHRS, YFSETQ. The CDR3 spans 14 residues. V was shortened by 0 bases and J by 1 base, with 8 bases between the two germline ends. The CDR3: CASSLAGGSYEQYF. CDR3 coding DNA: TGCGCCAGCAGCTTGGCAGGGGGGTCCTACGAGCAGTACTTC.

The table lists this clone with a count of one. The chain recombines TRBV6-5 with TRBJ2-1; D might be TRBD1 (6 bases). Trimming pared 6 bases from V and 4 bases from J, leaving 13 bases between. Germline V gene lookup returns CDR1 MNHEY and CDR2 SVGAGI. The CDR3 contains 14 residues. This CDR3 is CASRTRQGYNEQFF. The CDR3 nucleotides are TGTGCCAGCAGAACGCGGCAGGGGTACAATGAGCAGTTCTTC.

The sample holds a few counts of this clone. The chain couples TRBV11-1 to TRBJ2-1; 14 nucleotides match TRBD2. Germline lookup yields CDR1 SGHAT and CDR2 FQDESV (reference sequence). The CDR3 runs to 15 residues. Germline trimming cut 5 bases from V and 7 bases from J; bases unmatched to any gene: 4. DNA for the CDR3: TGTGCCAGCAGCGGGGGGACTAGCGGGAGAAATGAGCAGTTCTTC. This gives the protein CASSGGTSGRNEQFF.

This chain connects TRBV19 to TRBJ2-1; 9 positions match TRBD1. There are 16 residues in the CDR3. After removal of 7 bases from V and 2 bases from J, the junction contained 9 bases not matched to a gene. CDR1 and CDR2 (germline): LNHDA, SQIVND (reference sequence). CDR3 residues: CASKTSGTGTYNEQFF. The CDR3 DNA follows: TGTGCCAGTAAAACCTCCGGGACAGGGACCTACAATGAGCAGTTCTTC.

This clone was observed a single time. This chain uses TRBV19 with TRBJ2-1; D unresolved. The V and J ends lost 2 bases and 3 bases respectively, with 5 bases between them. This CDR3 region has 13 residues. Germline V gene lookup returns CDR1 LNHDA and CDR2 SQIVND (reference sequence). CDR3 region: CASSISNYNEQFF. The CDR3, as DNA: TGTGCCAGTAGTATATCTAACTACAATGAGCAGTTCTTC.